Following are 10 T cell receptor beta chains from one sample sequenced in a study of shared clonotypes between healthy human individuals. The method was immunoSEQ multiplex PCR; TCRdb's version includes in-frame clones alone and lacks a portion of them. The sample includes 1,400,000 or so clones, 98% of them seen just once. The sample was naive CD4+ T cells sorted from blood. Described subset: CD45RA+ positively selected. These receptors were collected from a young man in good health.

This chain connects TRBV7-9 to TRBJ2-3; 9 bases fit TRBD1. CDR3 length: 16 amino acids. Trimming cost V 11 bases and J 3 bases; bases outside gene matches: 15. The germline CDR1 and CDR2 sequences are SEHNR and FQNEAQ (reference sequence). The CDR3 is CAGVTNRGRGTDTQYF. The CDR3 DNA sequence: TGTGCCGGGGTTACAAACAGGGGGCGAGGTACAGATACGCAGTATTTT.

This rearrangement joins TRBV18 to TRBJ2-5, with TRBD1 matching over 8 bases. Germline CDR1 is KGHSH and CDR2 is LQKENI. The CDR3 is made up of 12 amino acids. The J segment lost 11 bases and the V segment lost 3 bases, leaving 5 bases of the junction unmatched. The CDR3 region has the DNA TGTGCCAGCTCACCGAACAGGGACAGGCAGTACTTC. Translating it yields CASSPNRDRQYF.

The genes are TRBV4-2 and TRBJ2-2, with TRBD1 matching over 12 bases. The V gene end was trimmed by 3 bases and the J gene end by 7 bases; junction bases not matched to a gene: 9. Germline V gene sequence: CDR1 LGHNA, CDR2 YNFKEQ. This CDR3 comprises 17 residues. In DNA form, the CDR3 reads TGTGCCAGCAGCCACCGAGGGGACAGGGGGCCGGGCGGGGAGCTGTTTTTT. Protein sequence: CASSHRGDRGPGGELFF.

Note on this clone: Other nucleotide sequences in the sample specify the same CDR3. The chain employs TRBV28 and TRBJ2-3; TRBD1 matches at 9 bases. Germline V lookup: CDR1 MDHEN, CDR2 SYDVKM. The CDR3 has 14 residues. V was clipped by 6 bases and J by 1 base; unmatched bases: 2. The CDR3 is CASSRTGGTDTQYF. CDR3 DNA: TGTGCCAGCAGCCGGACAGGGGGCACAGATACGCAGTATTTT. Full variable domain (outside the CDR3, taken from reference TRBV28 and TRBJ2-3): DVKVTQSSRYLVKRTGEKVFLECVQDMDHENMFWYRQDPGLGLRLIYFSYDVKMKEKGDIPEGYSVSREKKERFSLILESASTNQTSMYLCASSRTGGTDTQYFGPGTRLTVL.

This chain links TRBV14 with TRBJ2-7, with 9 bases lining up with TRBD1. J was trimmed by 5 bases and V by 0 bases; bases with no gene match: 17. CDR1 is SGHDN, CDR2 FVKESK, per germline. This CDR3 has 19 residues. The CDR3 sequence is CASSQDRRTGVRYVDEQYF. The CDR3 DNA reads TGTGCCAGCAGCCAAGATAGGAGGACAGGGGTCCGCTACGTTGACGAGCAGTACTTC.

Notes on this clone: The sample holds other DNA sequences that translate to the same CDR3. The CDR3 sequence is CASSSGGADTQYF. CDR3 sequence (DNA): TGTGCCAGCAGTTCAGGGGGCGCAGATACGCAGTATTTT. This chain joins TRBV28 and TRBJ2-3; TRBD1 matches at 8 bases. Unmatched junction bases numbered 1, after V lost 4 bases and J lost 4 bases. The V gene's germline CDR1 is MDHEN and CDR2 SYDVKM. CDR3 length equals 13 residues. The variable domain in full, with the rest retrieved from reference TRBV28 and TRBJ2-3, is DVKVTQSSRYLVKRTGEKVFLECVQDMDHENMFWYRQDPGLGLRLIYFSYDVKMKEKGDIPEGYSVSREKKERFSLILESASTNQTSMYLCASSSGGADTQYFGPGTRLTVL.

V and J are TRBV6-6 and TRBJ2-2; a weak D match, TRBD2 (6 bases). Trimming left V 5 bases short and J 0 bases short, with 10 bases between. CDR3 size: 15 residues. CDR1 is MNHNY and CDR2 is SVGAGI in the germline V gene (reference sequence). CDR3 DNA sequence: TGTGCCAGCAGTGGGGACTCCTCGAACACCGGGGAGCTGTTTTTT. Its protein is CASSGDSSNTGELFF.

In DNA, the CDR3 is TGTGCCAGCAGCGTCGCAGGGGGCTTGTCGAATGAAGCTTTCTTT. This codes for CASSVAGGLSNEAFF. This sequence joins TRBV5-4 and TRBJ1-1; 8 bases line up with TRBD1. V lost 4 bases, J lost 7 bases, and 12 bases stayed unmatched. This CDR3 is 15 amino acids long. Germline lookup yields CDR1 SGHNT and CDR2 YYREEE (reference sequence).

V usage is TRBV9 and J usage is TRBJ2-2; D remains ambiguous. Per germline, CDR1 SGDLS and CDR2 YYNGEE. The V end was cut by 4 bases, the J end by 1 base, with 5 bases between. This CDR3 comprises 13 residues. The CDR3 here is CASSIMNTGELFF. CDR3 nucleotides: TGTGCCAGCAGCATCATGAACACCGGGGAGCTGTTTTTT.

This clone was observed a single time. The chain combines TRBV7-6 with TRBJ2-7, with TRBD2 matching 7 bases. Per germline, CDR1 SGHVS and CDR2 FNYEAQ. The CDR3 runs 14 residues. Germline trimming cut 1 base from V and 4 bases from J; bases unmatched to any gene: 4. CDR3 loop: CASSLGGSGYEQYF. The CDR3 bases are TGTGCCAGCAGCTTAGGCGGGAGTGGGTACGAGCAGTACTTC.